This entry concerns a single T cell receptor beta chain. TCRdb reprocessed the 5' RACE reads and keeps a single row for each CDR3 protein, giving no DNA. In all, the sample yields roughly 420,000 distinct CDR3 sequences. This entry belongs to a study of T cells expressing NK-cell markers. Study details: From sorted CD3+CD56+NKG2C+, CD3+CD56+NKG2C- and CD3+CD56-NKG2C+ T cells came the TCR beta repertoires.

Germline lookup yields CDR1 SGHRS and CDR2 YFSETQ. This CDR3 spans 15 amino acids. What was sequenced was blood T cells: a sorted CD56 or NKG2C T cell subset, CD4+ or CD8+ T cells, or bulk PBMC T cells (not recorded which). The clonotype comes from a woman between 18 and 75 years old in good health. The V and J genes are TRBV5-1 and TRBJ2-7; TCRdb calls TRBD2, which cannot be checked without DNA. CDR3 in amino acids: CASSLASGLRYEQYF. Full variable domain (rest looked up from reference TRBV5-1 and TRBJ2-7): KAGVTQTPRYLIKTRGQQVTLSCSPISGHRSVSWYQQTPGQGLQFLFEYFSETQRNKGNFPGRFSGRQFSNSRSEMNVSTLELGDSALYLCASSLASGLRYEQYFGPGTRLTVT.